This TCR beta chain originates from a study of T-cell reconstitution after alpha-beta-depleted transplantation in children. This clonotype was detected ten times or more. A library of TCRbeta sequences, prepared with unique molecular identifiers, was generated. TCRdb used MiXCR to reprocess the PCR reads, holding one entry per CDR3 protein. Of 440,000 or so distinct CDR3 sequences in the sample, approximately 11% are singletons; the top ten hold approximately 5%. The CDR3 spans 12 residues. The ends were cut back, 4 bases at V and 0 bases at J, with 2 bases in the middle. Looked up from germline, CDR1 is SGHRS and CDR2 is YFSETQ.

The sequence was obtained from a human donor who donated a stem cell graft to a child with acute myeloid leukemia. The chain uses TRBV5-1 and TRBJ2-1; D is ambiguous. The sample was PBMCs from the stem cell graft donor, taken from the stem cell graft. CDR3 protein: CASSVSYNEQFF. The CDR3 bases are TGCGCCAGCAGCGTCTCCTACAATGAGCAGTTCTTC.